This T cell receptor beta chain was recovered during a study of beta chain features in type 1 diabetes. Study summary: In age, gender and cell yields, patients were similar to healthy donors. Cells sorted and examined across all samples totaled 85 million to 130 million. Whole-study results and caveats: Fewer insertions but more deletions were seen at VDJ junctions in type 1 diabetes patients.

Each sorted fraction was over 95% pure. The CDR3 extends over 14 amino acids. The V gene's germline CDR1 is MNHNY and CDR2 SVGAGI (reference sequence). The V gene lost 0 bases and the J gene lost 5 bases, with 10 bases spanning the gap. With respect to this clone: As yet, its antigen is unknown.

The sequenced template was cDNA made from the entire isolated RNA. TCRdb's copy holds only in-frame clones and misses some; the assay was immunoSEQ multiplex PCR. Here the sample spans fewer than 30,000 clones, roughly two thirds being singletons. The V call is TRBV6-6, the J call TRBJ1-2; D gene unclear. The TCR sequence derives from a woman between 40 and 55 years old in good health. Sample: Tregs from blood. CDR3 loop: CASSYSGGVYGYTF. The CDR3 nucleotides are TGTGCCAGCAGTTACTCGGGCGGGGTATATGGCTACACCTTC.